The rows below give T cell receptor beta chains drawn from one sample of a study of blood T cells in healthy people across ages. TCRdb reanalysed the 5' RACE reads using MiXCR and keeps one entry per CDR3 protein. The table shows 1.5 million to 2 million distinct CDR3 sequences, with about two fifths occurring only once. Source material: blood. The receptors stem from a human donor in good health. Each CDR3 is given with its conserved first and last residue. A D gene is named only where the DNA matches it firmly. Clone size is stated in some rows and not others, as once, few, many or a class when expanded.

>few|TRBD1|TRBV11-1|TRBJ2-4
TGTGCCAGCAGCTTAATTGGACAGGGCGGTTTAAAGGGCATTCAGTACTTC
CASSLIGQGGLKGIQYF
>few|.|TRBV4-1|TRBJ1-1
TGCGCCAGCAGACGCGAAATTCTCAGGGTCACTGAAGCTTTCTTT
CASRREILRVTEAFF
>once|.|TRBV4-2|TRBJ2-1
TGTGCCAGCAGCCAAGATCGGCCGGGGTACAATGAGCAGTTCTTC
CASSQDRPGYNEQFF
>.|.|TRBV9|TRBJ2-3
TGTGCCAGCAGCGCGCGAAGGACAGACACAGATACGCAGTATTTT
CASSARRTDTDTQYF
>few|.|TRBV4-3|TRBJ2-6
TGCGCCAGCAGCCCCAGAATGGGCGGGGCCAACGTCCTGACTTTC
CASSPRMGGANVLTF
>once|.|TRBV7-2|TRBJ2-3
TGTGCCAGCAGCTCTACTAGAGTCCCAGATACGCAGTATTTT
CASSSTRVPDTQYF
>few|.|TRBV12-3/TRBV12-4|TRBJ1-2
TGTGCCAGCAGGTACAGCTATAACTATGGCTACACCTTC
CASRYSYNYGYTF
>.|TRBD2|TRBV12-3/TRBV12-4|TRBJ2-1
TGTGCCAGCAGGGGGACTAGCGGGAGTGGGAATGAGCAGTTCTTC
CASRGTSGSGNEQFF
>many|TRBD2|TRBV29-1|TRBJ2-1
TGCAGTGCCGCCGGGACTAGCGGTTACAATGAGCAGTTCTTC
CSAAGTSGYNEQFF
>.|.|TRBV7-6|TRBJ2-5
TGTGCCAGCAGCTTAATAGCGACAGGACCTGAGACCCAGTACTTC
CASSLIATGPETQYF
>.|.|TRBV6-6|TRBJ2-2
TGTGCCAGCAGTTACTCTATGAGCACCGGGGAGCTGTTTTTT
CASSYSMSTGELFF
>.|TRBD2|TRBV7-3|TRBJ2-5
TGTGCCAGCAGCTCCGGGACTAGCGGGGGGGTGACCCAGTACTTC
CASSSGTSGGVTQYF
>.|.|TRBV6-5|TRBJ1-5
TGTGCCAGCAATTGGTGGGCCTGGGAGGGTTTAGGCAATCAGCCCCAGCATTTT
CASNWWAWEGLGNQPQHF
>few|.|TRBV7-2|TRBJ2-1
TGTGCCAGCAGCTTTGGACTGGCAAGCTACAATGAGCAGTTCTTC
CASSFGLASYNEQFF
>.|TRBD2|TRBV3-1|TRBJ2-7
TGTGCCAGCAGCCAAGGGGCTAGCGGAGGCTACGAGCAGTACTTC
CASSQGASGGYEQYF
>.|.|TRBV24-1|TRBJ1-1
TGTGCCACCAGTGGGGAGGTGAACACTGAAGCTTTCTTT
CATSGEVNTEAFF
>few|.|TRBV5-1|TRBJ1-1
TGCGCCAGCAGCTTGGTGTCACTAGGGAACACTGAAGCTTTCTTT
CASSLVSLGNTEAFF
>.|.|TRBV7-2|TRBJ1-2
TGTGCCAGCAGCTTAGCGCTTGGGGGCCGCTATGGCTACACCTTC
CASSLALGGRYGYTF
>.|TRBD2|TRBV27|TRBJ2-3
TGTGCCAGCAGTTGGTCTCGGGGGGTCACTAGCACAGATACGCAGTATTTT
CASSWSRGVTSTDTQYF
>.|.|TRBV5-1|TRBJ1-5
TGCGCCAGCAGCCTAGAAGGGATTGGAGGCAATCAGCCCCAGCATTTT
CASSLEGIGGNQPQHF
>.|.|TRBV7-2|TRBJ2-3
TGTGCCAGCAGCTCTCGGGCACTTGGTTTAAATACGCAGTATTTT
CASSSRALGLNTQYF
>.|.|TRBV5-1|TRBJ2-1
TGCGCCAGCAGCATAGAACCTATTGGGCAGGGAAGCAACAATGAGCAGTTCTTC
CASSIEPIGQGSNNEQFF
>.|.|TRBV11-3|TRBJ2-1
TGTGCCAGCAGCTTAGCTGGGACGGACCTCAATGAGCAGTTCTTC
CASSLAGTDLNEQFF
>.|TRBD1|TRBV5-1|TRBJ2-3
TGCGCCAGCAGCCGGGGCGGACAGGGCGATACGCAGTATTTT
CASSRGGQGDTQYF
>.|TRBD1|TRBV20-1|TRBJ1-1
TGCAGTGCTCGCAGGGGGGTTACAAACACTGAAGCTTTCTTT
CSARRGVTNTEAFF
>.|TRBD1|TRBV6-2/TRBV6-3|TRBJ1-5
TGTGCCAGCGCCATCGCAGGACAGGGTTTCAATCAGCCCCAGCATTTT
CASAIAGQGFNQPQHF
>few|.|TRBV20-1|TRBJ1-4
TGCAGTGCTCGGGATCCCGGCGCAACTAATGAAAAACTGTTTTTT
CSARDPGATNEKLFF
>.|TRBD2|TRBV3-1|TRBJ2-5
TGTGCCAGCAGCTTGGGTGCTAGCGGGGGATTCCAAGAGACCCAGTACTTC
CASSLGASGGFQETQYF
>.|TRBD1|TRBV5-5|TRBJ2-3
TGTGCCAGCAGCTTGTATACAGGGGGTGACTTCACAGATACGCAGTATTTT
CASSLYTGGDFTDTQYF
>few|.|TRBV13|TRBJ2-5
TGTGCCAGCGGCCGGCAGGGCCCGCGAGAGACCCAGTACTTC
CASGRQGPRETQYF
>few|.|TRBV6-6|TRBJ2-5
TGTGCCAGCAGTTACAGGGACCCCTCCGGGGAGCAGTACTTC
CASSYRDPSGEQYF
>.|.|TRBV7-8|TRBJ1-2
TGTGCCAGCAGCTTAGAAAGATACTATGGCTACACCTTC
CASSLERYYGYTF
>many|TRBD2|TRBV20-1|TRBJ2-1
TGCAGTGCTAGAGATGCGGGGGACCCCTACAATGAGCAGTTCTTC
CSARDAGDPYNEQFF
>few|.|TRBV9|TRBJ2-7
TGTGCCAGCAGCGTCGGACCCGTCGCGGTATACGAGCAGTACTTC
CASSVGPVAVYEQYF
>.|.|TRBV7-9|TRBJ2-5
TGTGCCAGCAGCTTAGACAACGAAGAGACCCAGTACTTC
CASSLDNEETQYF
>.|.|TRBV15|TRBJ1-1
TGTGCCACCAGCAGAGAACACCAATACACTGAAGCTTTCTTT
CATSREHQYTEAFF
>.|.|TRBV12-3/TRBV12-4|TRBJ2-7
TGTGCCAGCAGTTTAAACCGACCGGGCGAGCAGTACTTC
CASSLNRPGEQYF
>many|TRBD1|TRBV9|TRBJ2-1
TGTGCCAGCGGCCGACAGGGGGCATTAGGGAATGAGCAGTTCTTC
CASGRQGALGNEQFF
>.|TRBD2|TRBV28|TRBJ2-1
TGTGCCAGCAGTGCCGGGACTAGCGGCATCATTGAGCAGTTCTTC
CASSAGTSGIIEQFF
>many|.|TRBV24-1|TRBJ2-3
TGTGCCACCAGTGATTTCGGGGAAGCCACAGATACGCAGTATTTT
CATSDFGEATDTQYF
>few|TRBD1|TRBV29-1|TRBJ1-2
TGCAGCGTTGGGTTGGGACAGGGCTCTTCCACCTTC
CSVGLGQGSSTF
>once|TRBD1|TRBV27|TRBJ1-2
TGTGCCAGCACGGGGACAGGGCAGGTCGGCTACACCTTC
CASTGTGQVGYTF
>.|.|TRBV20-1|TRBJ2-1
TGCAGGGCTAGAGGGGGTAGCGGGTCTCAGTTCTTC
CRARGGSGSQFF
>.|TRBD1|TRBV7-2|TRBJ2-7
TGTGCCAGCAGCTTACACGGGACAGCCCAATTTGGGCAGTACTTC
CASSLHGTAQFGQYF
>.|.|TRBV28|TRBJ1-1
TGTGCCAGCATTGGGGTTCCGAACACTGAAGCTTTCTTT
CASIGVPNTEAFF
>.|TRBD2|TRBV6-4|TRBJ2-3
TGTGCCAGCAGTGGGACTAGTGATCCCACAGATACGCAGTATTTT
CASSGTSDPTDTQYF
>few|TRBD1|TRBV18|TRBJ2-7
TGTGCCAGCTCATCGGGACAGGGGGCATTGGACGAGCAGTACTTC
CASSSGQGALDEQYF
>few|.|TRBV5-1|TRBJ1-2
TGCGCCAGCAGCACCAGGGAGGGGAATGGCTACACCTTC
CASSTREGNGYTF
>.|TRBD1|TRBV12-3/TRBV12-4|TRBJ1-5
TGTGCCAGCAGCCAAGAACTCCGACAGGGGCCATTTCAGCCCCAGCATTTT
CASSQELRQGPFQPQHF
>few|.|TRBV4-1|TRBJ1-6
TGCGCCAGCAGCCAAGTTAAACAGATCCTCGTTAATTCACCCCTCCACTTT
CASSQVKQILVNSPLHF
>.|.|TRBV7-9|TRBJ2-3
TGTGCCAGCAGCCCCCGGGGCGGGAACACAGATACGCAGTATTTT
CASSPRGGNTDTQYF
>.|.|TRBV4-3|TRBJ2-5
TGCGCCAGCAGCCAACAGACGTTAGTGTCCGGGGAGACCCAGTACTTC
CASSQQTLVSGETQYF
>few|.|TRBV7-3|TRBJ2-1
TGTGCCAGCAGTCCCTCAAGTGGGCCCTACAATGAGCAGTTCTTC
CASSPSSGPYNEQFF
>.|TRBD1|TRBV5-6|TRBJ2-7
TGTGCCAGCAGCACTTTAATTGACAGGGATGACGAGCAGTACTTC
CASSTLIDRDDEQYF
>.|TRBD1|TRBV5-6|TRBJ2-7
TGTGCCAGCAGCCCCGGGACAGGGTTCCGCTACGAGCAGTACTTC
CASSPGTGFRYEQYF